This T cell receptor (beta chain) is drawn from a study of shared clonotypes between healthy human individuals. Study overall: Participating donors consisted of two women and three men aged 18 to 49.

About 100 million PBMCs supplied genomic DNA for unsorted samples. This CDR3 has 15 residues. The germline CDR1 and CDR2 sequences are MDHEN and SYDVKM. V was cut by 1 base and J by 0 bases, with 7 bases left in between. Splitting of each subset's genomic DNA was done evenly across several immunoSEQ plates. The assay was immunoSEQ multiplex PCR, and TCRdb's table has in-frame clones only and misses some. The repertoire holds over 400,000 clones, over 70% seen once, with roughly 13% in the top ten. The chain joins TRBV28 to TRBJ1-3; D remains unclear. The sequence came from a woman aged 40-49 years in good health. Some clones in this sample may be carry-over from other donors' samples. The sequencing sample was made of PBMCs. Here the CDR3 reads CASSLSGFSGNTIYF. CDR3 coding DNA: TGTGCCAGCAGTTTATCCGGATTCTCTGGAAACACCATATATTTT. Using reference TRBV28 and TRBJ1-3 for the parts outside the CDR3, the full variable domain is DVKVTQSSRYLVKRTGEKVFLECVQDMDHENMFWYRQDPGLGLRLIYFSYDVKMKEKGDIPEGYSVSREKKERFSLILESASTNQTSMYLCASSLSGFSGNTIYFGEGSWLTVV.